The subject of this entry is one T cell receptor (beta chain). This specimen belongs to a study of blood T cell repertoires in COVID-19. Methods used by the authors: Reference gene primers were amplified, and this amplification served to estimate nucleated cell counts. The protocol was immunoSEQ multiplex PCR, while the TCRdb copy is restricted to in-frame clones and leaves out a portion. That table is the source of V, J and clone size, and D and trimming were worked out from the DNA. The data show 250,000 to 350,000 clones, more than 75% seen once. CDR3 length: 13 amino acids. Per the germline V gene, CDR1 is MNHEY and CDR2 is SVGAGI. J gave up 3 bases and V 7 bases, and 5 bases lay outside the gene matches.

The sample consisted of PBMCs or T cells enriched from blood (not recorded which). The sequence was collected from a woman aged 55-70 years in a cohort exposed to, infected with or recovered from COVID-19 (not recorded which). The chain couples TRBV6-5 to TRBJ2-5; 7 bases agree with TRBD1. CDR3 loop: CASNRGLKETQYF. The DNA of the CDR3 is TGTGCCAGCAATAGGGGGCTCAAAGAGACCCAGTACTTC.